The clone carrying this TCR beta chain occurred a few times. The antigen is undetermined. This entry is derived from a study of cytomegalovirus exposure and HLA in healthy donors. Germline V gene lookup returns CDR1 SQVTM and CDR2 ANQGSEA. The CDR3 totals 14 residues. Trimming cost V 6 bases and J 1 base, with 15 bases left between them. Study results and caveats: The majority of TCR sequences were rare, yet some public TCRs appeared in many donors. The study recorded 164 TCR beta chains that were cytomegalovirus-associated. It was found in a later analysis that first-cohort TCR clusters tended to co-occur in the 90 to 150 validation repertoires.

It was the approximately 130-subject validation cohort, separate from the approximately 680-subject first cohort, to which the donors belonged. TCRdb's copy holds only in-frame clones and misses some; the assay was immunoSEQ multiplex PCR. The sample lists about 110,000 clones, approximately 94% occurring once. Material for sequencing was PBMCs. The rearrangement links TRBV29-1 to TRBJ1-1; weak D call: TRBD1 (6 bases). This TCR was sampled from a young woman in good health and CMV-seronegative. CDR3 in amino acids: CSVAQGMGNTEAFF. DNA for the CDR3: TGCAGCGTCGCACAGGGTATGGGGAACACTGAAGCTTTCTTT.